This note documents a single T cell receptor beta chain sequence. The data belong to a study of cytomegalovirus exposure and HLA in healthy donors. V was pared by 1 base and J by 2 bases, with 11 bases between. The CDR3 runs to 15 residues. Germline CDR1 LGHNT, CDR2 FRNRAP. The PCR was carried out with 60 Vbeta primers and 13 Jbeta primers. The method was immunoSEQ multiplex PCR; TCRdb's version includes in-frame clones alone and lacks a portion of them. Among about 150,000 clones listed, 65% to 80% were seen once. The V gene is TRBV12-5, the J gene TRBJ1-2, with a possible D match to TRBD1 (5 bases). Source material: PBMCs. The sequence was obtained from a middle-aged man in good health and CMV-seropositive. CDR3 amino acids: CASGLARQINYGYTF. CDR3 DNA sequence: TGTGCTAGTGGTTTGGCCCGACAGATAAACTATGGCTACACCTTC. The full variable domain, completed using reference TRBV12-5 and TRBJ1-2, is DARVTQTPRHKVTEMGQEVTMRCQPILGHNTVFWYRQTMMQGLELLAYFRNRAPLDDSGMPKDRFSAEMPDATLATLKIQPSEPRDSAVYFCASGLARQINYGYTFGSGTRLTVV.